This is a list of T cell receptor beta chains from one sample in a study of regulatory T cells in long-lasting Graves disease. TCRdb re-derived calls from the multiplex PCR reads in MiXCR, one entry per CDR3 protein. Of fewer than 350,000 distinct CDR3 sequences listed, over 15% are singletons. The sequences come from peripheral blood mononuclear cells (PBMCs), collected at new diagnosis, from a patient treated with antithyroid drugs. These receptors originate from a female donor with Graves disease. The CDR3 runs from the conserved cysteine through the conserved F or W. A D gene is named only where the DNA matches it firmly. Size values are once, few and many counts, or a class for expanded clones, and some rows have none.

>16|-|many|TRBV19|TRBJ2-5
TGTGCCAGTAGTATCTGGCAGGGGTTAGGAGGAGAGACCCAGTACTTC
CASSIWQGLGGETQYF
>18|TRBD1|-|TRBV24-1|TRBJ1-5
TGTGCCACCCCGCGTGGGACAGCCCCTCTCCGTAGCAATCAGCCCCAGCATTTT
CATPRGTAPLRSNQPQHF
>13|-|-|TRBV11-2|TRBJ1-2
TGTGCCAGCAGCTTAGCTGGACCGAGCCGAGAGACCTTC
CASSLAGPSRETF
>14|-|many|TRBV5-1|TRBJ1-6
TGTGCCAGCAGCTTGGGGCACCTAAATTCACCCCTCCACTTT
CASSLGHLNSPLHF
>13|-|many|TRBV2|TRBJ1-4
TGTGCCAGCAGTGGACAGATAGGGGAAAAACTGTTTTTT
CASSGQIGEKLFF
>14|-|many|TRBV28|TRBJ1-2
TGTGCCAGCAGTATCTTCAAGAGTAACTATGGCTACACCTTC
CASSIFKSNYGYTF
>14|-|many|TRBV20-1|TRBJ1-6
TGCAGTGCTAGAGAAAGCTCCTATAATTCACCCCTCCACTTT
CSARESSYNSPLHF
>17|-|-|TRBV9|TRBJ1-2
TGTGCCAGCAGCCACGCATATCTGCCACTACGCAACTATGGCTACACCTTC
CASSHAYLPLRNYGYTF
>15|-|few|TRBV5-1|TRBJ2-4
TGCGCCAGCAGCTTGGTGTCGGCCGGGGGTAGCATTCAGTACTTC
CASSLVSAGGSIQYF
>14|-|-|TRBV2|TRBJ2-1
TGTGCCAGCAGGAACTGGGGGACCTCTAATGAGCAGTTCTTC
CASRNWGTSNEQFF
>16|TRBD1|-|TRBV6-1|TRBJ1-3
TGTGCCAGCAGTCGGACAGGGGGCTACTCTGGAAACACCATATATTTT
CASSRTGGYSGNTIYF
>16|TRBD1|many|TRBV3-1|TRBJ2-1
TGTGCCAGCAGCCAAAGGAGCTCCACAGGGGGCAATGAGCAGTTCTTC
CASSQRSSTGGNEQFF
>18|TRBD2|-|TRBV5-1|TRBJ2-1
TGCGCCAGCAGCCAGCCCGCTACTAGCGGAGCTTCCTACAATGATCAGTTCTTC
CASSQPATSGASYNDQFF
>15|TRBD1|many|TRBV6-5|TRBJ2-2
TGTGCCAGCAGTTCCGACAGGGTTAATCCCGGGGAGCTGTTTTTT
CASSSDRVNPGELFF
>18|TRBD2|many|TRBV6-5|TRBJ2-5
TGTGCCAGCAGTTACGACCCCACAAGCGGGAGTTACCAAGAGACCCAGTACTTC
CASSYDPTSGSYQETQYF
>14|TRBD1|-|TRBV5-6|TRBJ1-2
TGTGCCAGCAGCTACCAGGGGGTCTACTATGGCTACACCTTC
CASSYQGVYYGYTF
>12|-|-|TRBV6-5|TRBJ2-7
TGTGCCAGCAGTTACGCATACTACGAGCAGTACTTC
CASSYAYYEQYF
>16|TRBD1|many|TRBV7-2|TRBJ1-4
TGTGCCAGCAGCCAAAGACAGGGGGCAACTAATGAAAAACTGTTTTTT
CASSQRQGATNEKLFF
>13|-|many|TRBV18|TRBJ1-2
TGTGCCAGCTCACGAGGTACGGGACCTGGCTACACCTTC
CASSRGTGPGYTF
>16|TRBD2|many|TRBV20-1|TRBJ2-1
TGCAGTGCCCCTGGACTAGCGGGAGGGCTGGGCAATGAGCAGTTCTTC
CSAPGLAGGLGNEQFF
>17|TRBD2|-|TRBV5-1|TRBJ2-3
TGCGCCAGCAGCGTCTCCGGGACTAGCGGCTACACAGATACGCAGTATTTT
CASSVSGTSGYTDTQYF
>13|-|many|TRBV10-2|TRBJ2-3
TGCGCCAGCAGAGAAATGGGGGGTGATACGCAGTATTTT
CASREMGGDTQYF